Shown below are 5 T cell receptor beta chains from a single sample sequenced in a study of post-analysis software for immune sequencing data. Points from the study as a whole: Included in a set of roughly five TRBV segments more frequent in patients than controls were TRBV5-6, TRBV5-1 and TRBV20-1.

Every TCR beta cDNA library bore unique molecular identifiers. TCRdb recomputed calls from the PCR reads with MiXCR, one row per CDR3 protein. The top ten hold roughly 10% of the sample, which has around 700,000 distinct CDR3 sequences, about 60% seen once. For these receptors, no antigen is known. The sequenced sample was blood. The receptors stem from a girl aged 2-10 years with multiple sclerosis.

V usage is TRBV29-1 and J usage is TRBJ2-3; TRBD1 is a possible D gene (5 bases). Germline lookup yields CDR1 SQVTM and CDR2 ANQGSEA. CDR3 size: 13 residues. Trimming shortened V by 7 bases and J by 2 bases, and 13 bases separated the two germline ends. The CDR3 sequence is CSADTQVTDTQYF. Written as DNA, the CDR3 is TGCAGCGCGGACACTCAAGTCACAGATACGCAGTATTTT.

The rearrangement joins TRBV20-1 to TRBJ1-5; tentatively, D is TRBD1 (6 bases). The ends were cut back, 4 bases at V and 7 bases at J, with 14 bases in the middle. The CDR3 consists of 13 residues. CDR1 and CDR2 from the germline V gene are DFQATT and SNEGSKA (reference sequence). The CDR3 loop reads CSAISGAGQPQHF. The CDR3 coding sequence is TGCAGTGCTATCTCAGGGGCAGGGCAGCCCCAGCATTTT.

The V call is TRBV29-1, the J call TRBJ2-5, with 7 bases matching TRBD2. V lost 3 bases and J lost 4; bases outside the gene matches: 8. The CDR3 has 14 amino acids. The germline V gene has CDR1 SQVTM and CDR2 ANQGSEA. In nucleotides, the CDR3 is TGCAGCGTTGAGTCGGGGCGGGAGCGAGAGACCCAGTACTTC. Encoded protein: CSVESGRERETQYF.

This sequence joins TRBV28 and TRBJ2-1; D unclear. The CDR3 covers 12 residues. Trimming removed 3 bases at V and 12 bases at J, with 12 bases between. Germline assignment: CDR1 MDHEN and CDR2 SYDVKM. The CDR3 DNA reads TGTGCCAGCAGTTTTTTTCCCTTGGGGCAGTTCTTC. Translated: CASSFFPLGQFF.

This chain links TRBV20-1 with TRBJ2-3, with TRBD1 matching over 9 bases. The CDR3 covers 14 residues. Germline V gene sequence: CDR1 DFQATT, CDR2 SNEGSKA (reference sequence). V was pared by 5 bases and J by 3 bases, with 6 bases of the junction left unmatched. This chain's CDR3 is CSALDRGWTDTQYF. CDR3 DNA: TGCAGTGCTCTTGACAGGGGGTGGACAGATACGCAGTATTTT.